The rows below give T cell receptor beta chains drawn from one sample of a study of blood T cell repertoires in COVID-19. The protocol was immunoSEQ multiplex PCR, while the TCRdb copy is restricted to in-frame clones and leaves out a portion. Here the sample spans roughly 120,000 clones, roughly 87% being singletons. The sequenced sample was peripheral blood. Receptors were obtained from a human donor in a cohort sampled during active COVID-19. CDR3s include the opening cysteine and the closing phenylalanine or tryptophan. The D gene is left open where the match is weak. The size field is filled for only some rows; it gives once, few, many or a size class.

j_call v_call d_call clone_size cdr3_aa cdr3_nt
TRBJ2-7 TRBV5-1 . . CASSLADTSYEQYF TGCGCCAGCAGCTTGGCGGACACCTCCTACGAGCAGTACTTC
TRBJ1-1 TRBV7-3 TRBD1 few CASSLGTGEGQAFF TGTGCCAGCAGCTTAGGGACAGGGGAGGGCCAAGCTTTCTTT
TRBJ2-3 TRBV28 TRBD2 . CATSGSGRTDTQYF TGTGCCACCTCGGGTAGCGGGAGAACAGATACGCAGTATTTT
TRBJ1-5 TRBV2 TRBD1 . CASNREGASNQPQHF TGTGCCAGCAATCGGGAGGGGGCGAGCAATCAGCCCCAGCATTTT
TRBJ2-1 TRBV29-1 TRBD2 . CSVEDLRARLAHEQFF TGCAGCGTTGAAGATCTTAGGGCCCGACTAGCCCATGAGCAGTTCTTC
TRBJ2-5 TRBV27 TRBD1 . CASSRRRDRALGETQYF TGTGCCAGCAGCCGAAGAAGGGACAGGGCCCTGGGAGAGACCCAGTACTTC
TRBJ1-1 TRBV5-1 TRBD1 . CASSSNRGTEAFF TGCGCCAGCAGCTCAAACAGGGGCACTGAAGCTTTCTTT
TRBJ1-2 TRBV9 TRBD1 . CASSTGGQGNGYTF TGTGCCAGCAGCACCGGGGGACAGGGAAATGGCTACACCTTC
TRBJ2-2 TRBV2 . . CASSRDKNTGELFF TGTGCCAGCAGCCGGGACAAGAACACCGGGGAGCTGTTTTTT
TRBJ2-7 TRBV6-1 . . CASSEAERHHEQYF TGTGCCAGCAGTGAAGCGGAGCGTCACCACGAGCAGTACTTC
TRBJ2-1 TRBV19 TRBD2 . CASRDLAGGTGNEQFF TGTGCCAGTAGGGACCTAGCGGGGGGCACGGGCAATGAGCAGTTCTTC
TRBJ1-1 TRBV7-2 . . CASRSASLNTEAFF TGTGCCAGCAGGTCGGCTAGTTTGAACACTGAAGCTTTCTTT
TRBJ1-2 TRBV30 TRBD1 . CAWSGGGPLYGYTF TGTGCCTGGTCGGGAGGGGGCCCCCTCTATGGCTACACCTTC
TRBJ2-1 TRBV19 . . CASNGGTSYNEQFF TGTGCCAGTAACGGCGGGACCTCCTACAATGAGCAGTTCTTC
TRBJ2-3 TRBV9 TRBD2 . CASSRTSGGSRDTQYF TGTGCCAGCAGCCGGACTAGCGGGGGAAGCAGAGATACGCAGTATTTT
TRBJ1-3 TRBV6-6 TRBD1 once CASRTRDRAHTIYF TGTGCCAGCAGGACGAGGGACAGGGCGCACACCATATATTTT
TRBJ2-1 TRBV9 . . CASSVVGGTYNEQFF TGTGCCAGCAGCGTAGTAGGAGGAACTTACAATGAGCAGTTCTTC
TRBJ2-3 TRBV14 TRBD2 . CASSQDPSGRRTDTQYF TGTGCCAGCAGCCAAGATCCTAGCGGGAGGAGAACAGATACGCAGTATTTT
TRBJ2-1 TRBV30 TRBD2 . CAWSAKGLADYNEQFF TGTGCCTGGAGTGCCAAGGGACTAGCGGACTACAATGAGCAGTTCTTC
TRBJ2-1 TRBV2 . . CASGGTGNEQFF TGTGCCAGCGGGGGGACGGGGAATGAGCAGTTCTTC
TRBJ2-7 TRBV2 . . CASKRTLNYEQYF TGTGCCAGCAAAAGGACACTCAACTACGAGCAGTACTTC
TRBJ1-5 TRBV5-1 TRBD1 . CASSLGDRDYSNQPQHF TGCGCCAGCAGCTTGGGGGACAGAGATTATAGCAATCAGCCCCAGCATTTT
TRBJ1-5 TRBV13 . few CASSLGQGWNQPQHF TGTGCCAGCAGCCTTGGGCAGGGGTGGAATCAGCCCCAGCATTTT
TRBJ2-7 TRBV6-2/TRBV6-3 TRBD2 . CASSYGREQYEQYF TGTGCCAGCAGTTACGGGAGGGAGCAATACGAGCAGTACTTC
TRBJ2-6 TRBV5-5 . . CASSPFERTGANVLTF TGTGCCAGCAGCCCTTTCGAGAGAACTGGGGCCAACGTCCTGACTTTC
TRBJ1-5 TRBV7-2 . once CASSLADTGYSNQPQHF TGTGCCAGCAGCTTAGCCGACACGGGGTATAGCAATCAGCCCCAGCATTTT
TRBJ2-1 TRBV27 TRBD2 . CASSFFRFAPDSGRAWKQFF TGTGCCAGCAGTTTTTTCCGCTTCGCCCCAGATAGCGGGAGGGCCTGGAAACAGTTCTTC
TRBJ2-2 TRBV19 . . CASSVLLGGAGELFF TGTGCCAGTAGCGTCCTATTAGGGGGGGCCGGGGAGCTGTTTTTT
TRBJ1-2 TRBV7-9 TRBD1 . CASSLGTGGGYTF TGTGCCAGCAGCCTCGGGACAGGGGGTGGCTACACCTTC
TRBJ1-1 TRBV9 TRBD1 . CASSTGQGATEAFF TGTGCCAGCAGCACCGGACAGGGGGCCACTGAAGCTTTCTTT
TRBJ1-5 TRBV5-1 TRBD1 . CASSRTGARAEPQHF TGCGCCAGCAGCAGGACAGGGGCGCGGGCGGAGCCCCAGCATTTT
TRBJ2-3 TRBV7-3 TRBD2 . CASSLRAGGYTDTQYF TGTGCCAGCAGCTTAAGGGCGGGAGGTTACACAGATACGCAGTATTTT